Sequencing of this T cell receptor beta chain was carried out in a study of T cell responses to AZD1222 COVID-19 vaccine. V was trimmed by 1 base and J by 1 base, leaving 4 bases between them. CDR3 length equals 13 residues. Germline V gene sequence: CDR1 SGHRS, CDR2 YFSETQ. Data came from immunoSEQ multiplex PCR; TCRdb stores just in-frame clones and leaves some out. The sample holds more than 85,000 clones, 80% to 95% seen once. V and J are TRBV5-1 and TRBJ2-3; D ambiguous. The specimen comprised peripheral blood, sampled 28 days after the second AZD1222 dose. The clonotype originates from an adult who received the AZD1222 COVID-19 vaccine. The CDR3 nucleotides are TGCGCCAGCAGCTTGTTCGGCACAGATACGCAGTATTTT. Its protein product is CASSLFGTDTQYF. Based on the CDR3 plus reference TRBV5-1 and TRBJ2-3, the full variable domain is KAGVTQTPRYLIKTRGQQVTLSCSPISGHRSVSWYQQTPGQGLQFLFEYFSETQRNKGNFPGRFSGRQFSNSRSEMNVSTLELGDSALYLCASSLFGTDTQYFGPGTRLTVL.